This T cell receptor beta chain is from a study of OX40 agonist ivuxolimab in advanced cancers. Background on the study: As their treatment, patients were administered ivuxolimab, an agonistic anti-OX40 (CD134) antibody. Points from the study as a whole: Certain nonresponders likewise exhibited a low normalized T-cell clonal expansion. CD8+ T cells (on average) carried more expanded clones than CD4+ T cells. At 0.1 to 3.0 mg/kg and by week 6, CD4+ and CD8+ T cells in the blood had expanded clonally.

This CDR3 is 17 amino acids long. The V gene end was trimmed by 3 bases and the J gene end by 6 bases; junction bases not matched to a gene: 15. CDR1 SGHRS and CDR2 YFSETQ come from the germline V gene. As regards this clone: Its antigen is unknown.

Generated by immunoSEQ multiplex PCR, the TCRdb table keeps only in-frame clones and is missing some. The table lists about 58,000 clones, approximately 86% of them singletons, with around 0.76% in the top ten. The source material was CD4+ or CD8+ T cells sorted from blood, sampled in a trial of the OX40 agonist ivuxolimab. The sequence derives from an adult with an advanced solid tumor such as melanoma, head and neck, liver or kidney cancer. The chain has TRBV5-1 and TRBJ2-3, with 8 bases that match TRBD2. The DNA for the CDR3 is TGCGCCAGCAGCTCCCCTCCCAGCGGGAGTAATTCCGATACGCAGTATTTT. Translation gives CASSSPPSGSNSDTQYF. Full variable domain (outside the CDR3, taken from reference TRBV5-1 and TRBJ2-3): KAGVTQTPRYLIKTRGQQVTLSCSPISGHRSVSWYQQTPGQGLQFLFEYFSETQRNKGNFPGRFSGRQFSNSRSEMNVSTLELGDSALYLCASSSPPSGSNSDTQYFGPGTRLTVL.